A selection of T cell receptor beta chains follows, all from one sample in a study of OX40 agonist ivuxolimab in advanced cancers. Assay: immunoSEQ multiplex PCR; the TCRdb copy retains only in-frame clones and omits some. Of almost 90,000 clones in the sample, approximately 91% were seen once. The sequencing used CD4+ or CD8+ T cells sorted from blood, collected in a trial of the OX40 agonist ivuxolimab. The receptor source for this set is an adult with an advanced solid tumor such as melanoma, head and neck, liver or kidney cancer. CDR3s include the opening cysteine and the closing phenylalanine or tryptophan. D genes are given only for firm matches. A row's size may be missing; if present it is once, few, many or a size class.

clone_size	v_call	j_call	d_call	cdr3_nt	cdr3_aa
NA	TRBV28	TRBJ2-1	NA	TGTGCCAGCAGGCTATACAATGAGCAGTTCTTC	CASRLYNEQFF
NA	TRBV4-2	TRBJ2-5	TRBD2	TGTGCCAGCAGCCCCCGGACTAGCGGGGACCCAGAGACCCAGTACTTC	CASSPRTSGDPETQYF
NA	TRBV21-1	TRBJ2-7	NA	TGTGCCAGCAGCAACACAATTATGCCTAGCGGAGAGCAGTACTTC	CASSNTIMPSGEQYF
NA	TRBV7-4	TRBJ2-3	TRBD2	TGTGCCAGCAGCTTAGGACTAGCGGAACGAAAATACACAGATACGCAGTATTTT	CASSLGLAERKYTDTQYF
NA	TRBV29-1	TRBJ2-3	NA	TGCAGCGGGGGACAATCTGGGACAGATACGCAGTATTTT	CSGGQSGTDTQYF
NA	TRBV5-4	TRBJ2-3	NA	TGTGCCAGCAGCTTGGGGGGACCAACTAGCACAGATACGCAGTATTTT	CASSLGGPTSTDTQYF
NA	TRBV18	TRBJ2-2	NA	TGTGCCAGCTCACCGGTCAGGGCAGGCTTGGCCGGGGAGCTGTTTTTT	CASSPVRAGLAGELFF
few	TRBV28	TRBJ1-1	NA	TGTGCCAGCAGTTCAACAAACACTGAAGCTTTCTTT	CASSSTNTEAFF
NA	TRBV5-1	TRBJ1-2	NA	TGCGCCAGCAGACCGGACAGTAACTATGGCTACACCTTC	CASRPDSNYGYTF
NA	TRBV4-2	TRBJ1-5	TRBD1	TGTGCCAGCAGCCACTCCGGACAGGGTGATCAGCCCCAGCATTTT	CASSHSGQGDQPQHF
few	TRBV5-1	TRBJ2-5	TRBD1	TGCGCCAGCAGCTTGGACAGGGGGACGGAGACCCAGTACTTC	CASSLDRGTETQYF
NA	TRBV7-9	TRBJ2-5	NA	TGTGCCAGCAGCTTAGTCCAGGGGGGTTTTCAAGAGACCCAGTACTTC	CASSLVQGGFQETQYF
NA	TRBV6-5	TRBJ2-5	NA	TGTGCCAGCAGCTCCCCGCGAGGGGCTGAGACCCAGTACTTC	CASSSPRGAETQYF
NA	TRBV2	TRBJ2-5	NA	TGTGCCATCGGACTGGGCCAAGAGACCCAGTACTTC	CAIGLGQETQYF
once	TRBV28	TRBJ2-3	TRBD2	TGTGCCAGCACCGGAGCGGGGGGCGCGACAGATACGCAGTATTTT	CASTGAGGATDTQYF
NA	TRBV10-2	TRBJ2-7	TRBD2	TGCGCCAGCAGTGTGAGGACTAGCGCTTACGAGCAGTACTTC	CASSVRTSAYEQYF
once	TRBV5-8	TRBJ2-7	TRBD2	TGTGCCAGCAGCTTAGCTAGCGGGGGCCTTTGGGGATCCTACGAGCAGTACTTC	CASSLASGGLWGSYEQYF
NA	TRBV5-1	TRBJ2-2	NA	TGCGCCAGCAGCTTGGAGAAGGGGTCCACCGGGGAGCTGTTTTTT	CASSLEKGSTGELFF
NA	TRBV6-5	TRBJ1-2	TRBD1	TGTGCCAGCAGGCAACAGGGGGGTCTTGGCTACACCTTC	CASRQQGGLGYTF
NA	TRBV9	TRBJ2-7	TRBD2	TGTGCCAGCAGCCCGCCTACCGGGACTAGCGCCTACGAGCAGTACTTC	CASSPPTGTSAYEQYF
NA	TRBV6-1	TRBJ1-3	NA	TGTGCCAGCAGTGAAGCAAAGGGAAACACCATATATTTT	CASSEAKGNTIYF
NA	TRBV27	TRBJ2-1	NA	TGTGCCAGCAGTTCTTTCAATCAGGGTGGAGACAATGAGCAGTTCTTC	CASSSFNQGGDNEQFF
NA	TRBV18	TRBJ2-6	NA	TGTGCCAGCTCACCACCTTCTGGGGCCAACGTCCTGACTTTC	CASSPPSGANVLTF
NA	TRBV6-5	TRBJ1-5	NA	TGTGCCAGCAGTTACTCGACCGAACGCAATCAGCCCCAGCATTTT	CASSYSTERNQPQHF
NA	TRBV20-1	TRBJ2-1	NA	TGCAGTGCTATGCCTTATGATGAGCAGTTCTTC	CSAMPYDEQFF
NA	TRBV9	TRBJ2-3	TRBD2	TGTGCCAGCAGCGTAGGAATAGCGGGGGCAGTAGATACGCAGTATTTT	CASSVGIAGAVDTQYF
once	TRBV7-8	TRBJ1-4	NA	TGTGCCAGCAGCGCCGACAGGACCTCTACGGGTGAAAAACTGTTTTTT	CASSADRTSTGEKLFF
NA	TRBV7-2	TRBJ2-7	TRBD1	TGTGCCAGCAGCTTAGAGGTGACAGGGACCTACGAGCAGTACTTC	CASSLEVTGTYEQYF
NA	TRBV6-6	TRBJ2-7	TRBD1	TGTGCCAGCAGAAGGGACAGGGGGCAATACGAGCAGTACTTC	CASRRDRGQYEQYF
NA	TRBV2	TRBJ1-6	TRBD1	TGTGCCAGCAGGACAGGGGCGAACGATAATTCACCCCTCCACTTT	CASRTGANDNSPLHF
NA	TRBV27	TRBJ2-7	TRBD2	TGTGCCAGCAGTTTATCCCGGGACTACCTAACCGAGCAGTACTTC	CASSLSRDYLTEQYF
NA	TRBV29-1	TRBJ2-5	NA	TGCAGCGTTCGGGCAGGGAGAGAGACCCAGTACTTC	CSVRAGRETQYF
NA	TRBV19	TRBJ2-7	TRBD1	TGTGCCAGTAGTATAGAGGAGACAGGGAACCACGAGCAGTACTTC	CASSIEETGNHEQYF
NA	TRBV9	TRBJ1-6	TRBD1	TGTGCCAGTAGCACCTCGGACAGGGAAATTTCACCCCTCCACTTT	CASSTSDREISPLHF
NA	TRBV18	TRBJ2-2	NA	TGTGCCAGCTCACTCGACAGACTTGGGGAGCTGTTTTTT	CASSLDRLGELFF
NA	TRBV18	TRBJ1-5	NA	TGTGCCAGCTCATTCATTCCCCCCCGGGAGGAGAGCAATCAGCCCCAGCATTTT	CASSFIPPREESNQPQHF
NA	TRBV28	TRBJ1-5	TRBD1	TGTGCCAGCAGTTTTACAGGGGGGGGCAATCAGCCCCAGCATTTT	CASSFTGGGNQPQHF
once	TRBV7-6	TRBJ2-1	TRBD2	TGTGCCAGCAGCTCGAACGTAGCGGGAGGGTATTACAATGAGCAGTTCTTC	CASSSNVAGGYYNEQFF
NA	TRBV7-3	TRBJ2-2	TRBD2	TGTGCCAGCAGCCTCGGGACTAGCGGCTACACCGGGGAGCTGTTTTTT	CASSLGTSGYTGELFF
few	TRBV5-1	TRBJ2-5	TRBD2	TGCGCCAGCAGCCTCTCACCGGGACTAGCTGTGGAGACCCAGTACTTC	CASSLSPGLAVETQYF
NA	TRBV7-6	TRBJ2-3	NA	TGTGCCAGCAGTTCAGGATCAGATACGCAGTATTTT	CASSSGSDTQYF
NA	TRBV4-1	TRBJ2-3	TRBD2	TGCGCCAGCAGCCAAGGTGGGACTAGCGGTACAGATACGCAGTATTTT	CASSQGGTSGTDTQYF
few	TRBV7-8	TRBJ1-1	TRBD1	TGTGCCAGCGTATTGGGGACAGCGGATCTGAACACTGAAGCTTTCTTT	CASVLGTADLNTEAFF